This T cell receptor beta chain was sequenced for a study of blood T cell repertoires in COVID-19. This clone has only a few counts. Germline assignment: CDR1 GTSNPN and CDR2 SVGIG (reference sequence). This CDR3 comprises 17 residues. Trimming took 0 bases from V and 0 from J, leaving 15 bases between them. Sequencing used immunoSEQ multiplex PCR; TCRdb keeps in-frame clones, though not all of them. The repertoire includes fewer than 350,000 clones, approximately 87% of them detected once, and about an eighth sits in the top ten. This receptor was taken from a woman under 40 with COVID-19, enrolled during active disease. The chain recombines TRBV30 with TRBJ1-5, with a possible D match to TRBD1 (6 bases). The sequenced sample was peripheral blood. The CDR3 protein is CAWSVSRTENSNQPQHF. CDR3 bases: TGTGCCTGGAGTGTATCTAGGACAGAGAATAGCAATCAGCCCCAGCATTTT.